Each of the 5 T cell receptor beta chains below was sequenced from the same sample in a study of blood T cell repertoires in COVID-19. Some clones are missing from TCRdb's copy, which holds only in-frame ones; the method was immunoSEQ multiplex PCR. Of tens of thousands of clones listed, approximately 88% are singletons. Sequencing was carried out using peripheral blood. The receptors come from a woman in her thirties or forties with acute or convalescent COVID-19.

V and J are TRBV28 and TRBJ2-2; the match to TRBD1 covers 7 bases. The ends lost 6 bases at V and 2 bases at J; junction bases unmatched: 6. Germline CDR1 reads MDHEN; CDR2 reads SYDVKM. The CDR3 contains 15 residues. CDR3 residues: CASRTGLKNTGELFF. DNA for the CDR3: TGTGCCAGCAGGACAGGGCTCAAAAACACCGGGGAGCTGTTTTTT.

This clone was recorded once. The chain has TRBV7-9 and TRBJ1-2, with D possibly matching TRBD1 (6 bases). This CDR3 is 15 amino acids long. V was pared by 3 bases and J by 6 bases, with 17 bases between. Germline-derived CDR1 and CDR2 are SEHNR and FQNEAQ (reference sequence). This CDR3 reads CASSLNSQGRDGYTF. The CDR3 bases are TGTGCCAGCAGCTTGAACTCCCAGGGGCGCGATGGCTACACCTTC. The full variable domain, rest sourced from reference TRBV7-9 and TRBJ1-2, is DTGVSQNPRHKITKRGQNVTFRCDPISEHNRLYWYRQTLGQGPEFLTYFQNEAQLEKSRLLSDRFSAERPKGSFSTLEIQRTEQGDSAMYLCASSLNSQGRDGYTFGSGTRLTVV.

V gene TRBV5-3 combines with J gene TRBJ1-4; TRBD1 aligns across 8 bases. TRBV5-3 is placed among ORFs of uncertain function. The V and J ends lost 7 bases and 12 bases, in that order; junction bases with no gene match: 8. The CDR3 covers 12 residues. The CDR3 nucleotides are TGTGCCAGATATACAGGGGGTGAGGAACTGTTTTTT. Protein product: CARYTGGEELFF.

The chain has TRBV18 and TRBJ1-2; the match to TRBD1 covers 11 bases. Losses at the gene ends were 1 base for V and 2 bases for J; bases not matched to a gene: 9. The germline V gene has CDR1 KGHSH and CDR2 LQKENI. This CDR3 is built from 18 residues. In DNA form, the CDR3 reads TGTGCCAGCTCACCACTGACGGGACAGGGGGAAGGGAACTATGGCTACACCTTC. Amino acid sequence: CASSPLTGQGEGNYGYTF. The whole variable domain, filled in from reference TRBV18 and TRBJ1-2, reads NAGVMQNPRHLVRRRGQEARLRCSPMKGHSHVYWYRQLPEEGLKFMVYLQKENIIDESGMPKERFSAEFPKEGPSILRIQQVVRGDSAAYFCASSPLTGQGEGNYGYTFGSGTRLTVV.

In the case of this clone: The same CDR3 is also encoded by other DNA sequences in this sample. This chain connects TRBV5-1 to TRBJ2-2, with 8 nucleotides matching TRBD2. Per the germline V gene, CDR1 is SGHRS and CDR2 is YFSETQ. J was trimmed by 5 bases and V by 2 bases; bases with no gene match: 8. CDR3 length equals 16 residues. In nucleotides, the CDR3 is TGCGCCAGCAGCTTAGCGGGGGCCGTGGGAACCGGGGAGCTGTTTTTT. This sequence encodes CASSLAGAVGTGELFF.